This TCR beta chain was obtained from a study of T cell responses to AZD1222 COVID-19 vaccine. Across the whole study: Second-dose intervals near 4 or 12 weeks were combined. General study points: Mapped onto spike, vaccine-associated CD4 TCRs spanned it and were dominant at 160-218 and 743-854. Among those given AZD1222, only five to seven were seropositive at baseline.

This clone was observed once. As yet, its antigen is unknown. Sequencing used immunoSEQ multiplex PCR; TCRdb keeps in-frame clones, though not all of them. The sample includes roughly 140,000 clones, around 93% of them seen just once. This CDR3 is 16 amino acids long. Germline values: CDR1 SGHVS, CDR2 FQNEAQ. V lost 1 base and J lost 5; bases outside the gene matches: 8. The V call is TRBV7-8, the J call TRBJ2-5; 9 bases fit TRBD1. This clonotype was sampled from an adult in good health. The material sequenced was peripheral blood, taken on day 0 of AZD1222 vaccination. This CDR3 is CASSLVSGTGRETQYF. The CDR3 region has the DNA TGTGCCAGCAGCTTAGTTTCAGGGACAGGGAGGGAGACCCAGTACTTC. Full variable domain (outside the CDR3, taken from reference TRBV7-8 and TRBJ2-5): GAGVSQSPRYKVAKRGQDVALRCDPISGHVSLFWYQQALGQGPEFLTYFQNEAQLDKSGLPSDRFFAERPEGSVSTLKIQRTQQEDSAVYLCASSLVSGTGRETQYFGPGTRLLVL.